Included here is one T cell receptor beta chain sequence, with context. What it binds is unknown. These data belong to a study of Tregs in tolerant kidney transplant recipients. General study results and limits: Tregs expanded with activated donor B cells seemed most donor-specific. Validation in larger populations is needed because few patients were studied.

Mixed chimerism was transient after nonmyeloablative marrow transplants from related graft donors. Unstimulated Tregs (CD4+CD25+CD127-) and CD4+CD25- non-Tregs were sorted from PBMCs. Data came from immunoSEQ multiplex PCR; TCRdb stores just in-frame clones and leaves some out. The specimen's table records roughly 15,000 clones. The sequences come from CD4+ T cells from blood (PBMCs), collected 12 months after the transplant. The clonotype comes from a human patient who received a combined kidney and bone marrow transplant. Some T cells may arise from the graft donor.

Partial CDR3 DNA: TGCAGCGTTGGCTGGACGGGACTAGCGGGAGTTTGGGTCACAGATACG. Encoded protein: CSVGWTGLAGVWVTDT. The whole CDR3 sequence is CSVGWTGLAGVWVTDTQYF. The chain couples TRBV29-1 to TRBJ2-3; TRBD2 matches at 14 bases. The read terminates 3 residues ahead of where the CDR3 ends, so the germline J gene completes it. The CDR3 is made up of 19 amino acids. V was clipped by 4 bases and J by 2 bases; unmatched bases: 14. Germline V gives CDR1 SQVTM, CDR2 ANQGSEA.